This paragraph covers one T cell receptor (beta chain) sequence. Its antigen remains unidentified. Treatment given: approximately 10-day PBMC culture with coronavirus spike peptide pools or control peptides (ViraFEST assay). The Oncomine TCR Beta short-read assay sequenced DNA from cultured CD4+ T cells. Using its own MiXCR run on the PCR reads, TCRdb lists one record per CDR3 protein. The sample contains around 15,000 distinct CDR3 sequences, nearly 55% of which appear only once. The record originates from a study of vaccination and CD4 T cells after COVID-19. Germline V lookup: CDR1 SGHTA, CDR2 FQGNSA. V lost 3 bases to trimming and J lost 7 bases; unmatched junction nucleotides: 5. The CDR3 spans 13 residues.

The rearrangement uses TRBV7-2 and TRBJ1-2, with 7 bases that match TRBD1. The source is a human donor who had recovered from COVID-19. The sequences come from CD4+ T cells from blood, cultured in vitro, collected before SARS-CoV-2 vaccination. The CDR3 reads CASSLGQTPGYTF. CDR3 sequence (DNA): TGTGCCAGCAGCTTGGGACAGACCCCTGGCTACACCTTC.